A single sample gave rise to the 23 T cell receptor beta chains below, sequenced in a study of blood T cells in healthy people across ages. Using a J-beta primer mix together with a sample-barcoded 5' primer, a second PCR was run for roughly 7 to 12 cycles. TCRdb reanalysed the 5' RACE reads using MiXCR and keeps one entry per CDR3 protein. The table lists 1.2 million to 1.5 million distinct CDR3 sequences, around 42% of them singletons. Sequenced: blood. The receptor set was obtained from a woman younger than 35 in good health.

This rearrangement joins TRBV12-3 or TRBV12-4 to TRBJ1-5; TRBD1 might be the D (5 bases). Trimming took off 1 base at V and 6 bases at J, with 7 bases between the two ends. This CDR3 is built from 13 residues. The CDR3 reads CASSLVGAQPQHF. DNA of the CDR3: TGTGCCAGCAGTTTAGTAGGGGCTCAGCCCCAGCATTTT.

J is TRBJ2-2 and V is TRBV20-1; TRBD2 might be the D (5 bases). Germline V lookup: CDR1 DFQATT, CDR2 SNEGSKA (reference sequence). The V end was cut by 5 bases, the J end by 1 base, with 11 bases between. This CDR3 contains 14 residues. The CDR3 loop reads CSARRTLNTGELFF. The CDR3 nucleotides read TGCAGTGCTCGGCGGACTCTGAACACCGGGGAGCTGTTTTTT.

The rearrangement uses TRBV7-9 and TRBJ1-1, with D possibly being TRBD1 (6 bases). Looked up from germline, CDR1 is SEHNR and CDR2 is FQNEAQ (reference sequence). The CDR3 has 17 amino acids. With 6 bases removed from V and 4 bases from J, the gap between germline ends came to 24 bases. CDR3 nucleotides: TGTGCCAGCAGTTCCCCCGGGGGCAGGGGAATTTTCACTGAAGCTTTCTTT. Translation: CASSSPGGRGIFTEAFF.

This clonotype was recorded many times. The chain combines TRBV12-3 or TRBV12-4 with TRBJ1-2; D is ambiguous. Trimming took 2 bases from V and 2 from J, leaving 15 bases between them. This CDR3 has 16 amino acids. CDR3: CASSLFGVGINYGYTF. Here the CDR3 DNA reads TGTGCCAGCAGTTTATTTGGGGTCGGGATCAACTATGGCTACACCTTC.

This clonotype occurred a few times. This sequence joins TRBV11-2 and TRBJ2-7; D possibly corresponds to TRBD2 (5 bases). Germline CDR1 and CDR2: SGHAT and FQNNGV. The length of the CDR3 is 15 residues. Trimming stripped 3 bases from V and 5 bases from J, with 17 bases between. The chain's CDR3 is CASSFIIAKEDEQYF. In nucleotides, the CDR3 is TGTGCCAGCAGCTTCATCATCGCCAAGGAGGACGAGCAGTACTTC.

This chain connects TRBV11-2 to TRBJ1-3; TRBD1 might be the D (5 bases). Germline assignment: CDR1 SGHAT and CDR2 FQNNGV. Trimming stripped 2 bases from V and 0 bases from J, with 11 bases between. The CDR3 extends over 16 amino acids. For the CDR3, the DNA is TGTGCCAGCAGCTTAAGAGTTGACAGCTCTGGAAACACCATATATTTT. Protein sequence: CASSLRVDSSGNTIYF. The variable domain in full, with the rest retrieved from reference TRBV11-2 and TRBJ1-3, is EAGVAQSPRYKIIEKRQSVAFWCNPISGHATLYWYQQILGQGPKLLIQFQNNGVVDDSQLPKDRFSAERLKGVDSTLKIQPAKLEDSAVYLCASSLRVDSSGNTIYFGEGSWLTVV.

The chain links TRBV3-1 to TRBJ2-1; TRBD1 or TRBD2 may be the D gene (5 bases each). The germline CDR1 and CDR2 sequences are LGHDT and YNNKEL (reference sequence). This CDR3 is built from 12 residues. The V and J ends lost 3 bases and 15 bases respectively, with 15 bases between them. The DNA of the CDR3 is TGTGCCAGCAGCCACCTGGACGGGACCCGGTTCTTC. Translating it yields CASSHLDGTRFF.

This clonotype was detected a few times. DNA for the CDR3: TGCAGCGTTGAAGAGTCGGGGTACACAGATACGCAGTATTTT. This sequence encodes CSVEESGYTDTQYF. The V gene is TRBV29-1, the J gene TRBJ2-3, with a possible D match to TRBD2 (5 bases). Trimming removed 0 bases at V and 2 bases at J, with 9 bases between. The CDR3 has 14 amino acids. The germline CDR1 and CDR2 sequences are SQVTM and ANQGSEA.

This chain joins TRBV20-1 and TRBJ1-2, with 7 bases that match TRBD1. After removal of 6 bases from V and 0 bases from J, the junction contained 10 bases not matched to a gene. The CDR3 has 15 amino acids. Germline CDR1 is DFQATT and CDR2 is SNEGSKA (reference sequence). The CDR3 is CSAFYRDSPNYGYTF. CDR3 coding DNA: TGCAGTGCCTTCTACCGGGACAGCCCTAACTATGGCTACACCTTC.

This clonotype occurred a few times. This chain's CDR3 is CASSLDLRGVDKNIQYF. CDR3 in DNA: TGTGCCAGCAGTTTAGACCTCAGGGGGGTGGACAAAAACATTCAGTACTTC. V usage is TRBV28 and J usage is TRBJ2-4; D is perhaps TRBD1 (7 bases). This CDR3 is 17 amino acids long. Germline V gene data show CDR1 as MDHEN and CDR2 as SYDVKM. Trimming removed 2 bases from V and 3 bases from J, with 17 bases in between.

This clonotype turned up a few times. DNA for the CDR3: TGTGCCAGCAGCTTTCGTTCTTGGGGAGAGCAGTACTTC. Its translation: CASSFRSWGEQYF. The chain links TRBV7-8 to TRBJ2-5; perhaps TRBD2 as D (5 bases). This CDR3 spans 13 amino acids. Looked up from germline, CDR1 is SGHVS and CDR2 is FQNEAQ. The germline V and J ends were trimmed by 3 bases and 11 bases, with 16 bases remaining between them. The complete variable domain, with remaining parts taken from reference TRBV7-8 and TRBJ2-5, reads GAGVSQSPRYKVAKRGQDVALRCDPISGHVSLFWYQQALGQGPEFLTYFQNEAQLDKSGLPSDRFFAERPEGSVSTLKIQRTQQEDSAVYLCASSFRSWGEQYFGPGTRLLVL.

For this clonotype: One junction end does not reproduce the germline sequence, and a read error may be involved. This chain uses TRBV6-1 with TRBJ2-1; maybe TRBD2 (6 bases). Germline CDR1 MNHNS, CDR2 SASEGT. This CDR3 is built from 16 residues. Written as DNA, the CDR3 is TGTGCCGGCAGTAATGACCGGGACTTTTACGACAATGAGCAGTTCTTC. As protein: CAGSNDRDFYDNEQFF.

V and J are TRBV11-2 and TRBJ2-3, with TRBD2 identical over 12 bases. From germline, CDR1 is SGHAT and CDR2 FQNNGV. The junction had 7 bases not matched to a gene; V was cut back by 1 base and J by 8 bases. The CDR3 consists of 16 residues. CDR3 nucleotide sequence: TGTGCCAGCAGCTTAGGGCTAGCGGGAGGGGCAGCTACGCAGTATTTT. It translates to CASSLGLAGGAATQYF.

J is TRBJ1-2 and V is TRBV20-1, with D unclear. Germline V lookup: CDR1 DFQATT, CDR2 SNEGSKA (reference sequence). V was cut by 5 bases and J by 2 bases, with 6 bases left in between. This CDR3 has 11 residues. The chain's CDR3 is CSAGWNYGYTF. The CDR3 DNA follows: TGCAGTGCTGGGTGGAACTATGGCTACACCTTC.

The gene calls are TRBV4-1 and TRBJ1-2; D is unresolved. Germline V gene lookup returns CDR1 MGHRA and CDR2 YSYEKL. The ends were cut back, 1 base at V and 4 bases at J, with 10 bases in the middle. This CDR3 has 14 residues. For the CDR3, the DNA is TGCGCCAGCAGCCAAGTTAAGGGCGTCTATGGCTACACCTTC. It is translated as CASSQVKGVYGYTF.

Only a few counts were recorded for this clonotype. This rearrangement joins TRBV6-2 or TRBV6-3 to TRBJ2-7, with D perhaps TRBD2 (6 bases). The CDR3 extends over 14 amino acids. Germline V lookup: CDR1 MNHEY, CDR2 SVGEGT. V gave up 7 bases and J gave up 0 bases, with 13 bases separating them. DNA of the CDR3: TGTGCCAGCAACCCGGGACTCGTCTCCTACGAGCAGTACTTC. Protein: CASNPGLVSYEQYF.

The sample holds a few counts of this clonotype. This chain joins TRBV20-1 and TRBJ2-3, with D maybe TRBD1 (5 bases). V lost 3 bases and J 5 bases, leaving 12 bases between the germline ends. The CDR3 runs 13 residues. CDR1 and CDR2 from the germline V gene are DFQATT and SNEGSKA (reference sequence). The CDR3 spells CSASQTDRDTQYF. The CDR3 nucleotides read TGCAGTGCTAGCCAGACTGACAGAGATACGCAGTATTTT.

This clonotype was detected only a few times. The V call is TRBV6-1, the J call TRBJ2-1; weak D call: TRBD2 (6 bases). The CDR3 runs 14 residues. Germline loops: CDR1 MNHNS, CDR2 SASEGT. Trimming left V 1 base short and J 10 bases short, with 14 bases between. CDR3 protein: CASSEVKRAREQFF. CDR3 coding DNA: TGTGCCAGCAGTGAAGTAAAGCGGGCCCGGGAGCAGTTCTTC.

This clonotype came up a few times. The V call is TRBV2, the J call TRBJ2-1; 9 positions match TRBD1. This CDR3 spans 14 amino acids. V trimming: 9 bases; J trimming: 2 bases; junction bases outside the gene matches: 5. CDR1 and CDR2 (germline): SNHLY, FYNNEI. The CDR3 coding sequence is TGTGCCAGAGCCACAGGGGGCCCCTACAATGAGCAGTTCTTC. Translation: CARATGGPYNEQFF.

The chain joins TRBV11-2 to TRBJ2-7; 11 nucleotides match TRBD2. The CDR3 length is 16 residues. With 4 bases clipped from V and 5 bases from J, the junction kept 10 bases outside the gene matches. Per the germline V gene, CDR1 is SGHAT and CDR2 is FQNNGV. The chain's CDR3 is CASSSFTSGRPHEQYF. CDR3 bases: TGTGCCAGCAGCTCCTTCACTAGCGGGAGACCCCACGAGCAGTACTTC.

This rearrangement joins TRBV3-1 to TRBJ1-2; weak D call: TRBD1 (5 bases). The V end lost 5 bases, the J end lost 4 bases, and 17 bases lay between the germline ends. There are 15 residues in the CDR3. CDR1 and CDR2 from the germline V gene are LGHDT and YNNKEL (reference sequence). The CDR3 bases are TGTGCCAGCAGCAAAACTGGGGGTCTGGGCTATGGCTACACCTTC. This encodes CASSKTGGLGYGYTF.

This chain links TRBV20-1 with TRBJ2-7; 11 nucleotides agree with TRBD1. After removal of 0 bases from V and 2 bases from J, the junction contained 3 bases not matched to a gene. The germline V gene encodes CDR1 DFQATT and CDR2 SNEGSKA (reference sequence). The CDR3 has 15 residues. Written as DNA, the CDR3 is TGCAGTGCTAGAGATTCGGGACAGGGGGCCTACGAGCAGTACTTC. Translating it yields CSARDSGQGAYEQYF.

The chain has TRBV6-1 and TRBJ2-7; 8 bases agree with TRBD2. The CDR3 is 15 amino acids. Germline V gives CDR1 MNHNS, CDR2 SASEGT. V shed 7 bases and J 2 bases; nucleotides not matched to a gene: 10. The CDR3 loop is CASIRLSGETYEQYF. The CDR3, as DNA: TGTGCCAGCATTCGGCTTAGCGGGGAGACCTACGAGCAGTACTTC.